This T cell receptor (beta chain) was profiled in a study of blood T cells in healthy people across ages. This clonotype showed up just a few times. Antigen: not known. The CDR3 totals 15 residues. In germline, CDR1 is SQVTM, CDR2 ANQGSEA. V lost 6 bases, J lost 0 bases, and 6 bases stayed unmatched. Overall study findings and caveats: Estimates of total diversity, which came from one million sequenced T cells, were considered to be underestimates. Naive T cell percentage by flow cytometry tracked strongly with beta diversity.

Primers used in a second PCR of about 6 to 11 cycles were a sample-barcoded 5' primer and a J-beta primer mix. With 12 random nucleotides, a template-switch adaptor tagged each individual cDNA molecule. MiXCR, applied by TCRdb to the 5' RACE reads, yields one record per CDR3 protein. The repertoire holds 650,000 to 800,000 distinct CDR3 sequences, under 45% seen once, with roughly 19% in the top ten. This sequence was found in a man aged 55 to 69 in good health. Sequencing was performed on blood. The chain recombines TRBV29-1 with TRBJ2-1; 9 positions match TRBD2. CDR3 nucleotide sequence: TGCAGCGTGGAACTAGCGGGTGGCTCCTACAATGAGCAGTTCTTC. It translates to CSVELAGGSYNEQFF.